This passage covers 20 T cell receptor beta chains from one sample sequenced in a study of T cell responses to AZD1222 COVID-19 vaccine. The repertoire was sequenced with immunoSEQ multiplex PCR; TCRdb's copy has only in-frame clones and lacks some. The data hold 100,000 to 150,000 clones, with around 84% observed a single time. The sample consisted of peripheral blood, taken on day 0 of AZD1222 vaccination. The receptor set was obtained from an adult in good health.

The chain couples TRBV7-6 to TRBJ1-5; D ambiguous. Germline V gene data show CDR1 as SGHVS and CDR2 as FNYEAQ. This CDR3 has 16 amino acids. With 1 base removed from V and 1 base from J, the gap between germline ends came to 11 bases. CDR3 region: CASSLESWRSNQPQHF. CDR3 coding DNA: TGTGCCAGCAGCTTAGAATCTTGGAGGAGCAATCAGCCCCAGCATTTT.

This sequence joins TRBV5-1 and TRBJ2-2; TRBD1 is a possible D gene (5 bases). Trimming took 4 bases from V and 7 from J, leaving 14 bases between them. Germline CDR1 is SGHRS and CDR2 is YFSETQ. The CDR3 runs 14 residues. Written as DNA, the CDR3 is TGCGCCAGCAGCATCCCCAGGGTTAACGGGGAGCTGTTTTTT. It translates to CASSIPRVNGELFF.

The chain combines TRBV19 with TRBJ2-1, with TRBD2 identical over 7 bases. The CDR3 length is 14 residues. V lost 3 bases, J lost 8 bases, and 7 bases stayed unmatched. Germline CDR1 and CDR2: LNHDA and SQIVND (reference sequence). In nucleotides, the CDR3 is TGTGCCAGTAGTATCAGCGGGATAAGGGATGAGCAGTTCTTC. Amino acid sequence: CASSISGIRDEQFF.

The CDR3 is CASRSGQTYEQYF. The CDR3 nucleotides read TGTGCCAGCAGATCGGGACAAACCTACGAGCAGTACTTC. This sequence joins TRBV6-5 and TRBJ2-7; perhaps TRBD1 as D (6 bases). Germline-derived CDR1 and CDR2 are MNHEY and SVGAGI. V was trimmed by 6 bases and J by 2 bases, leaving 11 bases between them. The CDR3 contains 13 residues.

The chain carries TRBV28 and TRBJ1-5; tentatively, D is TRBD1 (5 bases). From germline, CDR1 is MDHEN and CDR2 SYDVKM. V shed 7 bases and J shed 5 bases, with 12 bases lying between them. This CDR3 has 13 residues. CDR3 loop: CASTIEGHQPQHF. In nucleotides, the CDR3 is TGTGCCAGCACCATCGAGGGGCATCAGCCCCAGCATTTT.

The chain is built from TRBV5-4 and TRBJ2-1; 11 nucleotides line up with TRBD2. J was trimmed by 10 bases and V by 4 bases; bases with no gene match: 13. The CDR3 sequence is 16 residues long. Per germline, CDR1 SGHNT and CDR2 YYREEE (reference sequence). The CDR3 region is CASSKQKTSGVLEQFF. The CDR3 nucleotides read TGTGCCAGCAGCAAACAAAAGACTAGCGGGGTCCTCGAGCAGTTCTTC.

This clone is a singleton in its sample. This chain connects TRBV6-5 to TRBJ2-3; perhaps TRBD1 as D (5 bases). Germline V gene lookup returns CDR1 MNHEY and CDR2 SVGAGI. The CDR3 spans 15 residues. V was cut by 4 bases and J by 0 bases, with 11 bases left in between. The chain's CDR3 is CASSSPRVSTDTQYF. CDR3 DNA sequence: TGTGCCAGCAGTTCCCCCAGGGTGAGCACAGATACGCAGTATTTT.

The chain joins TRBV7-3 to TRBJ2-1, with D perhaps matching TRBD2 (5 bases). Germline lookup yields CDR1 SGHTA and CDR2 FQGTGA. V gave up 1 base and J gave up 2 bases, with 12 bases separating them. The length of the CDR3 is 16 residues. The CDR3 loop is CASSLSREPTYNEQFF. CDR3 bases: TGTGCCAGCAGCTTAAGTCGGGAACCCACCTACAATGAGCAGTTCTTC.

The genes are TRBV27 and TRBJ2-5; D gene uncertain. The CDR3 contains 14 residues. Germline assignment: CDR1 MNHEY and CDR2 SMNVEV (reference sequence). Between the trimmed V and J ends, which lost 5 bases and 2 bases, there was a span of 12 bases. CDR3 sequence: CASSPRPWQETQYF. In DNA form, the CDR3 reads TGTGCCAGCAGTCCCCGACCGTGGCAAGAGACCCAGTACTTC.

This clone was detected once. This rearrangement joins TRBV28 to TRBJ2-5; 7 positions match TRBD1. The CDR3 is 14 residues long. Germline lookup yields CDR1 MDHEN and CDR2 SYDVKM. V gave up 2 bases and J gave up 1 base; unmatched junction bases: 1. CDR3 nucleotides: TGTGCCAGCAGTTTAGGGGACAGCCAAGAGACCCAGTACTTC. It translates to CASSLGDSQETQYF.

The genes are TRBV27 and TRBJ2-7; D perhaps matches TRBD1 (6 bases). CDR3 length: 14 residues. Per germline, CDR1 MNHEY and CDR2 SMNVEV (reference sequence). V lost 4 bases and J lost 2, with 12 bases in between. The CDR3 protein is CASSSGVLPYEQYF. The DNA of the CDR3 is TGTGCCAGCAGTTCAGGGGTCTTGCCCTACGAGCAGTACTTC.

This clone was detected only once. The junction departs from the called germline gene at one end, perhaps through a read error. Here the CDR3 reads CASRLGLAGGNEQFF. The DNA of the CDR3 is TGCGCCAGCAGATTGGGACTAGCGGGAGGCAATGAGCAGTTCTTC. The chain recombines TRBV5-1 with TRBJ2-1, with 15 bases that match TRBD2. From germline, CDR1 is SGHRS and CDR2 YFSETQ. CDR3 size: 15 residues. Full variable domain (rest looked up from reference TRBV5-1 and TRBJ2-1): KAGVTQTPRYLIKTRGQQVTLSCSPISGHRSVSWYQQTPGQGLQFLFEYFSETQRNKGNFPGRFSGRQFSNSRSEMNVSTLELGDSALYLCASRLGLAGGNEQFFGPGTRLTVL.

The chain uses TRBV2 and TRBJ1-5; perhaps TRBD1 as D (5 bases). The germline V gene has CDR1 SNHLY and CDR2 FYNNEI. The V and J ends lost 1 base and 7 bases respectively, with 11 bases between them. This CDR3 has 14 amino acids. CDR3 sequence reads: CASSEESKGQPQHF. The CDR3 DNA is TGTGCCAGCAGTGAAGAATCTAAGGGGCAGCCCCAGCATTTT.

CDR3 region: CASSLKAGGQPQHF. CDR3 nucleotides: TGTGCCAGCAGCTTAAAGGCAGGGGGTCAGCCCCAGCATTTT. The rearrangement links TRBV7-2 to TRBJ1-5; 7 bases fit TRBD1. V dropped 2 bases and J dropped 6; count of bases not matched to a gene: 4. The CDR3 covers 14 residues. Looked up from germline, CDR1 is SGHTA and CDR2 is FQGNSA.

The chain links TRBV12-2 to TRBJ2-6; the table's D call TRBD2 went unverified against the DNA. TRBV12-2 is an annotated pseudogene. This CDR3 is built from 17 residues. The CDR3 coding sequence is TGTGCAAGTCGCCTACTAGCGGGGGGGCCCGGGGCCAACGTCCTGACTTTC. This translates into CASRLLAGGPGANVLTF.

This chain joins TRBV11-2 and TRBJ1-1, with no clear D. CDR3 length equals 13 residues. Trimming cost V 2 bases and J 1 base, with 5 bases left between them. Germline CDR1 is SGHAT and CDR2 is FQNNGV. CDR3 DNA: TGTGCCAGCAGCTTATCTAAGAACACTGAAGCTTTCTTT. Translated: CASSLSKNTEAFF.

This chain's CDR3 is CASSPQAGAGNTIYF. Here the CDR3 DNA reads TGTGCCAGCAGCCCCCAGGCAGGGGCGGGAAACACCATATATTTT. This chain connects TRBV7-2 to TRBJ1-3; a weak D match, TRBD1 (6 bases). This CDR3 contains 15 residues. Trimming removed 5 bases from V and 4 bases from J, with 15 bases in between. Germline assignment: CDR1 SGHTA and CDR2 FQGNSA.

The J gene is TRBJ2-1, the V gene TRBV19, with 7 positions matching TRBD2. Per the germline V gene, CDR1 is LNHDA and CDR2 is SQIVND (reference sequence). CDR3 length: 17 residues. J was trimmed by 0 bases and V by 5 bases; bases with no gene match: 10. CDR3 region: CASSARGSGVSYNEQFF. In DNA form, the CDR3 reads TGTGCCAGTAGTGCCCGTGGCAGCGGGGTCTCCTACAATGAGCAGTTCTTC.

The rearrangement uses TRBV6-6 and TRBJ1-3, with a tentative D call TRBD1 (6 bases). Trimming left V 6 bases short and J 8 bases short, with 17 bases between. CDR3 length: 14 residues. CDR1 MNHNY and CDR2 SVGAGI come from the germline V gene (reference sequence). CDR3 protein: CASRREQGGDTIYF. As DNA, the CDR3 is TGTGCCAGCAGGAGAGAACAGGGTGGGGACACCATATATTTT.

The chain recombines TRBV6-6 with TRBJ2-1, with 11 positions matching TRBD1. The CDR3 extends over 17 amino acids. V trimming: 5 bases; J trimming: 4 bases; junction bases outside the gene matches: 10. The germline CDR1 and CDR2 sequences are MNHNY and SVGAGI (reference sequence). This CDR3 is CASSQRDRGVGYNEQFF. As DNA, the CDR3 is TGTGCCAGCAGTCAGCGGGACAGGGGGGTTGGGTACAATGAGCAGTTCTTC.